This paragraph reports one T cell receptor beta chain. The sample originates from a study of blood T cell repertoires in COVID-19. Study-level background: PBMCs, B-cell-depleted T cells, or T cells were the source of the cDNA or gDNA that made up the material.

This CDR3 is 13 amino acids long. The V end was cut by 5 bases, the J end by 5 bases, with 12 bases between. The germline V gene has CDR1 PRHDT and CDR2 FYEKMQ (reference sequence). The authors' processing: The assay estimated nucleated cells by amplifying reference gene primers. The table came from immunoSEQ multiplex PCR; TCRdb's copy has only in-frame clones and leaves some out. V, J and clone size are taken as reported in that table, and D and trimming were inferred from the DNA itself. This table holds about 160,000 clones, 85% found once. This TCR derives from a human donor with acute or convalescent COVID-19. The donor label of this sample is uncertain. Sequencing used peripheral blood. The chain couples TRBV13 to TRBJ1-2, with D perhaps matching TRBD1 (6 bases). The CDR3 nucleotides read TGTGCCAGCAGCCGTGGGGGGGCGTATGGCTACACCTTC. The encoded protein is CASSRGGAYGYTF.